This entry is about one T cell receptor (beta chain). Here immunoSEQ multiplex PCR was the method, and the copy in TCRdb shows in-frame clones only, minus some. The data hold a few hundred thousand clones, with approximately 87% observed a single time. From germline, CDR1 is LGHNA and CDR2 YNFKEQ. This CDR3 spans 16 amino acids. The ends were cut back, 3 bases at V and 2 bases at J, with 14 bases in the middle. The sample originates from a study of blood T cell repertoires in COVID-19. Sequenced material: PBMCs or T cells enriched from blood (not recorded which). The V and J genes are TRBV4-2 and TRBJ2-1; possible D gene TRBD1, 5 bases. The clonotype comes from a woman in her 50s who had recovered from COVID-19. The CDR3 is CASSQGDSDPYNEQFF. As DNA, the CDR3 is TGTGCCAGCAGCCAGGGTGACAGTGACCCCTACAATGAGCAGTTCTTC.